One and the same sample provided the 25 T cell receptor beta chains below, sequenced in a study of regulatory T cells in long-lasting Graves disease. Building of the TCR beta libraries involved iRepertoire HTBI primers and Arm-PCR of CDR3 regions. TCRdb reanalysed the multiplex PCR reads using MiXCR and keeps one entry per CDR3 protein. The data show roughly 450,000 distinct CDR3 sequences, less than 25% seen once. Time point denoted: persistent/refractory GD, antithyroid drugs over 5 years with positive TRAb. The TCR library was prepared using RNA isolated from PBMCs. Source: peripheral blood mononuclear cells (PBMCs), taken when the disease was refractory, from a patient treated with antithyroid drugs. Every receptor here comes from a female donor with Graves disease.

CDR3 region: CASSPYRRNTEAFF. The CDR3, as DNA: TGTGCCAGCAGCCCATATCGTCGGAACACTGAAGCTTTCTTT. The chain uses TRBV7-6 and TRBJ1-1, with no clear D. Trimming left V 5 bases short and J 1 base short, with 11 bases between. Germline V gene sequence: CDR1 SGHVS, CDR2 FNYEAQ. This CDR3 region has 14 residues. Complete variable domain (other parts from reference TRBV7-6 and TRBJ1-1): GAGVSQSPRYKVTKRGQDVALRCDPISGHVSLYWYRQALGQGPEFLTYFNYEAQQDKSGLPNDRFSAERPEGSISTLTIQRTEQRDSAMYRCASSPYRRNTEAFFGQGTRLTVV.

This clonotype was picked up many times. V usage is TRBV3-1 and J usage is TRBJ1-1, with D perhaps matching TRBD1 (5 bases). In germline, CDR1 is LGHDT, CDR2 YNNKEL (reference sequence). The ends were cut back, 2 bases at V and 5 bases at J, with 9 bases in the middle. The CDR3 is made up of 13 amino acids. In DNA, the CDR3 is TGTGCCAGCAGCCAATGGGGGGAGACTGAAGCTTTCTTT. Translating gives CASSQWGETEAFF. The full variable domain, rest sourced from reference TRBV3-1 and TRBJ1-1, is DTAVSQTPKYLVTQMGNDKSIKCEQNLGHDTMYWYKQDSKKFLKIMFSYNNKELIINETVPNRFSPKSPDKAHLNLHINSLELGDSAVYFCASSQWGETEAFFGQGTRLTVV.

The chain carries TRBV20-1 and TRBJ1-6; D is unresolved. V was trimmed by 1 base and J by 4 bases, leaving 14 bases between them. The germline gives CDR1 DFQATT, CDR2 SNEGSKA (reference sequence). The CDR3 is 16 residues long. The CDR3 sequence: CSARGAQTLYNSPLHF. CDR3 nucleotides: TGCAGTGCTAGAGGGGCGCAGACACTTTATAATTCACCCCTCCACTTT.

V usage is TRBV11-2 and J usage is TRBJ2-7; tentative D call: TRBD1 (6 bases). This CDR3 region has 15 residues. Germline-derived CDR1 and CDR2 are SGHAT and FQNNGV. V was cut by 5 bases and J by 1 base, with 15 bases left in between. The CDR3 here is CASSPTGIPSYEQYF. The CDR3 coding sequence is TGTGCCAGCAGCCCCACAGGGATCCCGTCCTACGAGCAGTACTTC.

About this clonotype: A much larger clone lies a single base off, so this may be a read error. Here the CDR3 reads CASSYGRDTEAFF. CDR3 nucleotide sequence: TGTGCCAGCAGCTATGGTCGGGACACTGAAGCTTTCTTT. This chain links TRBV7-2 with TRBJ1-1; D gene unclear. The germline V gene has CDR1 SGHTA and CDR2 FQGNSA. V shed 4 bases and J shed 3 bases, with 9 bases lying between them. CDR3 length equals 13 residues.

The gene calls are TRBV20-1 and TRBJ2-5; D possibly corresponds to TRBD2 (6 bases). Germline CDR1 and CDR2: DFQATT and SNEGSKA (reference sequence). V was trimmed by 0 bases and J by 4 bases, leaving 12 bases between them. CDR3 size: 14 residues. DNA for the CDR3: TGCAGTGCTAGAGAGGAGGGAATGGGAGAGACCCAGTACTTC. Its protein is CSAREEGMGETQYF.

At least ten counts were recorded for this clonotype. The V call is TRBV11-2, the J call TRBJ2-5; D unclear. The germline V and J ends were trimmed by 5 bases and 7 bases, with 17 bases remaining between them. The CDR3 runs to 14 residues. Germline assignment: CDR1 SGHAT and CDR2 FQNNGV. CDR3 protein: CASSDRAPKGTQYF. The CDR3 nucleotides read TGTGCCAGCAGCGACCGGGCCCCGAAGGGGACCCAGTACTTC.

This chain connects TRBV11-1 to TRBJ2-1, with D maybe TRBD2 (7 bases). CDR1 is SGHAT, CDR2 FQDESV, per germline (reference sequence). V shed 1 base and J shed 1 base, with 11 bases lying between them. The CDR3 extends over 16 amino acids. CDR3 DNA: TGTGCCAGCAGCTTAGTGGGGGGGGCTTCCTACAATGAGCAGTTCTTC. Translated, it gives CASSLVGGASYNEQFF.

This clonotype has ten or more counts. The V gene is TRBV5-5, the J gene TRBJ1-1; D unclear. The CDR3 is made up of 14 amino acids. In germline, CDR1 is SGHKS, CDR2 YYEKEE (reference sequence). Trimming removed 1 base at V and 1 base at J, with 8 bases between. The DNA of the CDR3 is TGTGCCAGCAGCTTGTATCCTGGGAACACTGAAGCTTTCTTT. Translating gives CASSLYPGNTEAFF.

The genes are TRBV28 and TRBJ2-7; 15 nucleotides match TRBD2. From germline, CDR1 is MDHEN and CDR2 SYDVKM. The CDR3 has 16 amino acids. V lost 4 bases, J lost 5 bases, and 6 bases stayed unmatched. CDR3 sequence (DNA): TGTGCCAGCAGTTCACCGCGGACTAGCGGGAGGGACGAGCAGTACTTC. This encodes CASSSPRTSGRDEQYF.

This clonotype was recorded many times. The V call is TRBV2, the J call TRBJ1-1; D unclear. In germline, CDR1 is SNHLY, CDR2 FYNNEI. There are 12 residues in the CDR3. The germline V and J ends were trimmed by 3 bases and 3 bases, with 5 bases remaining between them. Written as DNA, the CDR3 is TGTGCCAGCAGTGATCTGGACACTGAAGCTTTCTTT. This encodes CASSDLDTEAFF.

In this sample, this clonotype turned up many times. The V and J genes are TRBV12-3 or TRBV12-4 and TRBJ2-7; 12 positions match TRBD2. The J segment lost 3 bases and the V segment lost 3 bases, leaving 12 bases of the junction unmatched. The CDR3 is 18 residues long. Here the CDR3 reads CASSFGLAGPRQGYEQYF. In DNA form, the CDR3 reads TGTGCCAGCAGTTTTGGACTAGCGGGACCTCGTCAGGGCTACGAGCAGTACTTC.

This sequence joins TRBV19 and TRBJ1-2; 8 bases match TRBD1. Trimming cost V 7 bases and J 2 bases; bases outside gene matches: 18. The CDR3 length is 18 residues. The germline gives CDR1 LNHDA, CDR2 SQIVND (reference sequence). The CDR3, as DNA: TGTGCCAGTAAAACCCTCGGGGCAGGGGGCGAAAAAAACTATGGCTACACCTTC. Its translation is CASKTLGAGGEKNYGYTF. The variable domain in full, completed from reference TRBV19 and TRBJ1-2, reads DGGITQSPKYLFRKEGQNVTLSCEQNLNHDAMYWYRQDPGQGLRLIYYSQIVNDFQKGDIAEGYSVSREKKESFPLTVTSAQKNPTAFYLCASKTLGAGGEKNYGYTFGSGTRLTVV.

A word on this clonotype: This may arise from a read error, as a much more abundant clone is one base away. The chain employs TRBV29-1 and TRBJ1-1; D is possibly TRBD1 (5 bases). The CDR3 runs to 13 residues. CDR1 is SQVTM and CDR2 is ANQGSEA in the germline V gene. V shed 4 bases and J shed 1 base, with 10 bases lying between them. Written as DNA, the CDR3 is TGCAGCGTTGCTGGACACAAGAACACTGAAGCTTTCTTT. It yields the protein CSVAGHKNTEAFF.

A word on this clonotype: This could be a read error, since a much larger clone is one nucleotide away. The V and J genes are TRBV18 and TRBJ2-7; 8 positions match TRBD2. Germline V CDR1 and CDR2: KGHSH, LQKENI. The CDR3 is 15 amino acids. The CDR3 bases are TGTGCCAGCCCACCGGTCCGAGCGGGAGTCTACGAGCAGTACTTC. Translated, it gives CASPPVRAGVYEQYF.

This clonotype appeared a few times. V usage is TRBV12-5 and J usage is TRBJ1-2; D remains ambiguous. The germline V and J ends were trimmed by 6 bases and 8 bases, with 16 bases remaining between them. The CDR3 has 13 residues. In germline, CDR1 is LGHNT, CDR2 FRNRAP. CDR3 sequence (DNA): TGTGCTAGTGGGAACCCAAGAGGTTTGGGCTACACCTTC. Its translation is CASGNPRGLGYTF. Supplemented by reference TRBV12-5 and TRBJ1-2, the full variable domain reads DARVTQTPRHKVTEMGQEVTMRCQPILGHNTVFWYRQTMMQGLELLAYFRNRAPLDDSGMPKDRFSAEMPDATLATLKIQPSEPRDSAVYFCASGNPRGLGYTFGSGTRLTVV.

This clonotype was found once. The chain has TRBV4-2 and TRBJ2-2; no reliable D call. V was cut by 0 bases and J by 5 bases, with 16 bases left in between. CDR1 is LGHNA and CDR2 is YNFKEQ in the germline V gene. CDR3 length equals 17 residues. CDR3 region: CASSQDGSPSWTGELFF. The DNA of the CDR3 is TGTGCCAGCAGCCAAGATGGAAGCCCTTCCTGGACCGGGGAGCTGTTTTTT.

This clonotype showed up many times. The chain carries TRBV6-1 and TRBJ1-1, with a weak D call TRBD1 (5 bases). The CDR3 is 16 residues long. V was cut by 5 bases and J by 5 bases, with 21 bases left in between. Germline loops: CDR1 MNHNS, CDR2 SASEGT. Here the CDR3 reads CASSPLSSGLETEAFF. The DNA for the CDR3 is TGTGCCAGCAGTCCCCTGTCTTCGGGGCTGGAGACTGAAGCTTTCTTT.

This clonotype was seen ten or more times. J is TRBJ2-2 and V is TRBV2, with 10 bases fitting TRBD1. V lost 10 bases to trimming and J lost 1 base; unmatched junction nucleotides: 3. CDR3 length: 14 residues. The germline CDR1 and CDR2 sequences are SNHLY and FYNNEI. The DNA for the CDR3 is TGTGCCAACGGGGACAGGGGGAACACCGGGGAGCTGTTTTTT. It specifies CANGDRGNTGELFF. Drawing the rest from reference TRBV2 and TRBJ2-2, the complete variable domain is EPEVTQTPSHQVTQMGQEVILRCVPISNHLYFYWYRQILGQKVEFLVSFYNNEISEKSEIFDDQFSVERPDGSNFTLKIRSTKLEDSAMYFCANGDRGNTGELFFGEGSRLTVL.

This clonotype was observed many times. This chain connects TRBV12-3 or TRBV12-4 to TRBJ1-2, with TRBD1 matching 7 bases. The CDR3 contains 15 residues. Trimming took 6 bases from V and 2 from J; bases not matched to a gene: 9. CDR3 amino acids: CASSTPGGGNYGYTF. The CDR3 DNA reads TGTGCCAGCAGCACACCAGGGGGAGGGAACTATGGCTACACCTTC.

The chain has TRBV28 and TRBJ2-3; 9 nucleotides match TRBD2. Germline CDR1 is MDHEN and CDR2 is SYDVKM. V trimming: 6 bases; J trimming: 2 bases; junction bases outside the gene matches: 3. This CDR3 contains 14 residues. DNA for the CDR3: TGTGCCAGCAGCCTAGCGGGACCCACAGATACGCAGTATTTT. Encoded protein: CASSLAGPTDTQYF.

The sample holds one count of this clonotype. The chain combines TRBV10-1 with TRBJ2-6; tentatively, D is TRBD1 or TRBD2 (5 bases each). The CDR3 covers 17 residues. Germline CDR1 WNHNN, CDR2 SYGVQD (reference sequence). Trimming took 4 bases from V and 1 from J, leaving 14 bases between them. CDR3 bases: TGCGCCAGCAGTGTCCCCCGGGGCGAATCTGGGGCCAACGTCCTGACTTTC. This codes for CASSVPRGESGANVLTF.

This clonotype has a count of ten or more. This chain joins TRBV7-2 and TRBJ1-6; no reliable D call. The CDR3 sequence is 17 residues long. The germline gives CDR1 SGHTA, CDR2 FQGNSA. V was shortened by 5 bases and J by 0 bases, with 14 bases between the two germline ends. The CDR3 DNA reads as TGTGCCAGCAGCCGACCCCCCTCGAGCTCCTATAATTCACCCCTCCACTTT. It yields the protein CASSRPPSSSYNSPLHF.

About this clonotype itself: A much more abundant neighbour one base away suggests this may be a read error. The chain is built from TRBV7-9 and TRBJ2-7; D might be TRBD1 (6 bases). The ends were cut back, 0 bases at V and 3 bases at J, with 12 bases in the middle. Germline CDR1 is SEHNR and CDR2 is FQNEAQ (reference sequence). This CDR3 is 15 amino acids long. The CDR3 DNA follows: TGTGCCAGCAGCTTAGCCGGGACAAGACTCTACGAGCAGTACTTC. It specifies CASSLAGTRLYEQYF.

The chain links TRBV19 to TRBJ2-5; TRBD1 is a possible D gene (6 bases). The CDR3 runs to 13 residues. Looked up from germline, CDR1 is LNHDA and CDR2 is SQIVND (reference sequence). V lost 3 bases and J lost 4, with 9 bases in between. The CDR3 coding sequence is TGTGCCAGTAGTATTCGCAGGGGAGAGACCCAGTACTTC. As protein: CASSIRRGETQYF.